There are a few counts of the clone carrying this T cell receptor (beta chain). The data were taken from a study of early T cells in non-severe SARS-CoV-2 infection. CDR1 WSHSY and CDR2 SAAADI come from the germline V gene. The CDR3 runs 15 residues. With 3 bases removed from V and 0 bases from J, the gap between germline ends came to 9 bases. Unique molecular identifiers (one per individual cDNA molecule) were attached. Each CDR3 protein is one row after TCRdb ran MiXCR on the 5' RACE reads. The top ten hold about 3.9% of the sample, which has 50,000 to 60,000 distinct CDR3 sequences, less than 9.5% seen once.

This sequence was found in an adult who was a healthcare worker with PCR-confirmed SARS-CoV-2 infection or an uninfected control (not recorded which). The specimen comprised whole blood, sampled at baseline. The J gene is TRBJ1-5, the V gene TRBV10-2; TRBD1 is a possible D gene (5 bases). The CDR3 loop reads CASSDKGLSNQPQHF. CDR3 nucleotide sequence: TGCGCCAGCAGTGATAAGGGGCTTAGCAATCAGCCCCAGCATTTT.